The source of this T cell receptor (beta chain) is a study of control samples from healthy donors and cancer patients. The CDR3 spans 13 residues. J gave up 1 base and V 10 bases, and 5 bases lay outside the gene matches. The germline V gene has CDR1 SNHLY and CDR2 FYNNEI. TCRdb's table, derived via immunoSEQ multiplex PCR, lists solely in-frame clones and lacks some. The table has roughly 100,000 clones, about 91% seen once. The source material was blood. The chain recombines TRBV2 with TRBJ1-1, with TRBD1 matching over 8 bases. This clonotype originated in a woman aged 18-29 years in good health. The CDR3 spells CATSGTGNTEAFF. Written as DNA, the CDR3 is TGTGCCACGTCCGGGACAGGGAACACTGAAGCTTTCTTT.